This TCR beta chain was identified during a study of blood T cell repertoires in COVID-19. Authors' data handling: Amplification of reference gene primers was used by the study to estimate nucleated cell counts. Sequencing used immunoSEQ multiplex PCR; TCRdb keeps in-frame clones, though not all of them. V and J calls and clone size are those listed in that table; D and trimming were worked out from the DNA. The data contain some 140,000 clones, around 87% of them singletons. This CDR3 is 16 amino acids long. Germline loops: CDR1 SEHNR, CDR2 FQNEAQ (reference sequence). V gave up 5 bases and J gave up 7 bases; unmatched junction bases: 10.

J is TRBJ2-1 and V is TRBV7-9; 11 bases agree with TRBD1. Sequencing was performed on peripheral blood. This receptor was obtained from a man between 65 and 80 years old with active COVID-19. The CDR3 DNA sequence: TGTGCCAGCAGCCCAGGGGGGACAGGGGGTAAGAATGAGCAGTTCTTC. This translates into CASSPGGTGGKNEQFF.